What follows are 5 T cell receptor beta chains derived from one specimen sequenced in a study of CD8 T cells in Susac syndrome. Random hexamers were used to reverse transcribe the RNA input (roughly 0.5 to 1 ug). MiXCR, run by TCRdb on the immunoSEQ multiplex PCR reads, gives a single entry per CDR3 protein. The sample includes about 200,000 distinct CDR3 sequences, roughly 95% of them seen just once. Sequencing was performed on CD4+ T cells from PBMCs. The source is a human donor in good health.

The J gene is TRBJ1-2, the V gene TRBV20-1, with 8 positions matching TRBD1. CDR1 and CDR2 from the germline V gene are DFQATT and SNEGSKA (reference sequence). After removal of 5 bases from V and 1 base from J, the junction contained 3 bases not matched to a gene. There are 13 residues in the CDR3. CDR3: CSAQTGVNYGYTF. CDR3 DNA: TGCAGTGCTCAGACAGGGGTTAACTATGGCTACACCTTC.

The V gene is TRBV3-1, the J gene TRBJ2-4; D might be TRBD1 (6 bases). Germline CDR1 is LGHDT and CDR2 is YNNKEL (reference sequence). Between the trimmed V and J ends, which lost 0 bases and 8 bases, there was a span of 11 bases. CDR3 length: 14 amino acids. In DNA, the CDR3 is TGTGCCAGCAGCCAAGATGTCAGGGGCGACATTCAGTACTTC. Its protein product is CASSQDVRGDIQYF. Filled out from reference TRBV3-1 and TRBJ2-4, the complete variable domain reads DTAVSQTPKYLVTQMGNDKSIKCEQNLGHDTMYWYKQDSKKFLKIMFSYNNKELIINETVPNRFSPKSPDKAHLNLHINSLELGDSAVYFCASSQDVRGDIQYFGAGTRLSVL.

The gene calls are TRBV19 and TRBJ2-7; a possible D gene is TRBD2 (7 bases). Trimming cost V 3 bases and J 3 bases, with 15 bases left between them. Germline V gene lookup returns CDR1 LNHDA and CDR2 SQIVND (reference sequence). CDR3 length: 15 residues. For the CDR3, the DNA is TGTGCCAGTAGTATCTACGGGGGGCGCTTCTACGAGCAGTACTTC. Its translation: CASSIYGGRFYEQYF.

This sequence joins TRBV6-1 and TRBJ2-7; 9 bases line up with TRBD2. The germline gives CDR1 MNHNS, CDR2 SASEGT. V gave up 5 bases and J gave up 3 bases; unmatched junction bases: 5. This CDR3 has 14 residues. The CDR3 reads CASSPTSGVYEQYV. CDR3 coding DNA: TGTGCCAGCAGTCCGACTAGCGGAGTCTACGAGCAGTACGTC.

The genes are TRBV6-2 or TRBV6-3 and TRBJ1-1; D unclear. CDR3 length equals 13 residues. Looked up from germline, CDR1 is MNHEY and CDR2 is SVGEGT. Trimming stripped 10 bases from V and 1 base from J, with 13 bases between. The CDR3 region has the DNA TGTGCCACCGAAGGAACCTCGAACACTGAAGCTTTCTTT. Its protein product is CATEGTSNTEAFF.